Included here is one T cell receptor (beta chain) sequence, with context. Its antigen is unidentified. The data derive from a study of shared clonotypes between healthy human individuals. General study findings and limits: Around 4.9% of naive CD4 clonotypes were shared across a few donors.

CDR1 and CDR2 (germline): SEHNR, FQNEAQ (reference sequence). The CDR3 runs to 17 residues. Trimming cost V 2 bases and J 3 bases; bases outside gene matches: 10. Repertoires were generated with immunoSEQ multiplex PCR, while TCRdb's copy carries only in-frame clones and drops some. Counted here are around 2.1 million clones, just over 90% occurring once; the ten biggest clones make up 1.5% to 2%. Naive CD8 cells lacked CD45RO and underwent positive selection for CCR7, leaving out terminally differentiated effector memory CD45RA+ cells. The TCR was taken from a man between 18 and 35 years old in good health. Some clones in this sample may be carry-over from other donors' samples. Material: naive CD8+ T cells from PBMCs. The gene calls are TRBV7-9 and TRBJ2-7; 10 nucleotides align to TRBD1. CDR3 coding DNA: TGTGCCAGCAGCTTAAAGTTCCCGGGACAGGGGTTCTACGAGCAGTACTTC. Its protein is CASSLKFPGQGFYEQYF.